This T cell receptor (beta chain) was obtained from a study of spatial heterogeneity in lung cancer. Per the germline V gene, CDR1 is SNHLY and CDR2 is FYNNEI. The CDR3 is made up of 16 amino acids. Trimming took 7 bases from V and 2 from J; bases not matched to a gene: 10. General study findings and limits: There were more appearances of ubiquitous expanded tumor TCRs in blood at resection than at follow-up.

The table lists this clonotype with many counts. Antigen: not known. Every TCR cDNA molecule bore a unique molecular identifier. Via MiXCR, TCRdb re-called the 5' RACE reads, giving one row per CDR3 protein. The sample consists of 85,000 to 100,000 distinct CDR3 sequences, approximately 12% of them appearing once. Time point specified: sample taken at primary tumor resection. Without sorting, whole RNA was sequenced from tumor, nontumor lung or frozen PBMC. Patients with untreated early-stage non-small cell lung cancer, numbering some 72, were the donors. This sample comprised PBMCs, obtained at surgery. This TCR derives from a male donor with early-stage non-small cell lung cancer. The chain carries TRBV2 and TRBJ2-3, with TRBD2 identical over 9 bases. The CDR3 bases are TGTGCCAGCAAAGCCCGGGCTAGCGGGGCCACAGATACGCAGTATTTT. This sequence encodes CASKARASGATDTQYF. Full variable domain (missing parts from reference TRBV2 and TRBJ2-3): EPEVTQTPSHQVTQMGQEVILRCVPISNHLYFYWYRQILGQKVEFLVSFYNNEISEKSEIFDDQFSVERPDGSNFTLKIRSTKLEDSAMYFCASKARASGATDTQYFGPGTRLTVL.